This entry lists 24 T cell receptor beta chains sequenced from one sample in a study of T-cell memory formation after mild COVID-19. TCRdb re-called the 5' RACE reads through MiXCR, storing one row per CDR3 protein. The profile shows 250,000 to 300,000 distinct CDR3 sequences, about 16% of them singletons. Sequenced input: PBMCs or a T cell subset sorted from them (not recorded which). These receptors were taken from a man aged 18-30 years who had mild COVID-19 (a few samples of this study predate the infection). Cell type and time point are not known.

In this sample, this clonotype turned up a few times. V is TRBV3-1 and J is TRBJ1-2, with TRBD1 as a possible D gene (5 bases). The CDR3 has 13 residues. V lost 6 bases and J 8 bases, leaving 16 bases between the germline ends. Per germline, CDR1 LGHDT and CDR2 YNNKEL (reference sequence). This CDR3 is CASSHEGTGGYTF. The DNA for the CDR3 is TGTGCCAGCAGTCATGAGGGGACGGGCGGCTACACCTTC.

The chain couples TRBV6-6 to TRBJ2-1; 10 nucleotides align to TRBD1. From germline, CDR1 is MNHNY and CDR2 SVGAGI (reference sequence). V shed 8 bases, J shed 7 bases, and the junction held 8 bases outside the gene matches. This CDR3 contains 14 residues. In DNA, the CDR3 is TGTGCCAGCGGCCGGGACAGGGGCTGGAATGAGCAGTTCTTC. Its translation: CASGRDRGWNEQFF.

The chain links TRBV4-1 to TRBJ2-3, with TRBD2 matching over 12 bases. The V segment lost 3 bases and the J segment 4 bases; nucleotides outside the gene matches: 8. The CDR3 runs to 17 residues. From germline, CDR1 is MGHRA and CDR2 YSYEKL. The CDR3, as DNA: TGCGCCAGCAGCCACCCTCTAGCGGGGGGGCTTTCAGATACGCAGTATTTT. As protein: CASSHPLAGGLSDTQYF.

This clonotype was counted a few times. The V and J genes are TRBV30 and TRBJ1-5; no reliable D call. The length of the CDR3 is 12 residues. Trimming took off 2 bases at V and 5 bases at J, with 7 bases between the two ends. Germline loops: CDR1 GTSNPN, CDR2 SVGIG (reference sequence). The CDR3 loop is CAWSMGYQPQHF. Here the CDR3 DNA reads TGTGCCTGGAGTATGGGGTATCAGCCCCAGCATTTT.

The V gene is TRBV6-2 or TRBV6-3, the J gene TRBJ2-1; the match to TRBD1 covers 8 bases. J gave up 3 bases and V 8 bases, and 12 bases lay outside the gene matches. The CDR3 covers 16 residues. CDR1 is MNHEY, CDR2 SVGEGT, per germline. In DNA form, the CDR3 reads TGTGCCAGCTTTTTGGCCGGGACAGGCAACTACAATGAGCAGTTCTTC. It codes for CASFLAGTGNYNEQFF.

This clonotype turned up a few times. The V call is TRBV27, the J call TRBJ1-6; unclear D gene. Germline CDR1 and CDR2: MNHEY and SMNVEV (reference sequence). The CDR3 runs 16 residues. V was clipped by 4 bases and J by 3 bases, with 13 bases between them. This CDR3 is CASSSVPSGYNSPLHF. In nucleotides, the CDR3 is TGTGCCAGCAGTTCTGTCCCTAGCGGCTATAATTCACCCCTCCACTTT.

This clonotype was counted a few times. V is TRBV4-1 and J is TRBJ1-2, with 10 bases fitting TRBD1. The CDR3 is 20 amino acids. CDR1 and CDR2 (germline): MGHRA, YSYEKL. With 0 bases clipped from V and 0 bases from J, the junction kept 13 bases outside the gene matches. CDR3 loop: CASSQDKIGGQGDPNYGYTF. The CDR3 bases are TGCGCCAGCAGCCAAGATAAGATTGGAGGACAGGGGGATCCTAACTATGGCTACACCTTC.

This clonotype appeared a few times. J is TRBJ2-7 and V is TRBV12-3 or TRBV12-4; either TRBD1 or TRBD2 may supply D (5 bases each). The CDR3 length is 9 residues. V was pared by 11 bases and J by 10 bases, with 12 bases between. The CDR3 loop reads CAAGGFQYF. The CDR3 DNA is TGTGCCGCTGGGGGTTTTCAGTACTTC.

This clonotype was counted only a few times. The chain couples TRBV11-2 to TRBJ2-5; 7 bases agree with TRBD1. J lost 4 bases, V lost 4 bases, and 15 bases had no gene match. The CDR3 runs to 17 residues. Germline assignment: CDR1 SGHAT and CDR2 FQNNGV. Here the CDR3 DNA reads TGTGCCAGCAGCTCGAAGGGAGAGGGGGCGTTTGGAGAGACCCAGTACTTC. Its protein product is CASSSKGEGAFGETQYF.

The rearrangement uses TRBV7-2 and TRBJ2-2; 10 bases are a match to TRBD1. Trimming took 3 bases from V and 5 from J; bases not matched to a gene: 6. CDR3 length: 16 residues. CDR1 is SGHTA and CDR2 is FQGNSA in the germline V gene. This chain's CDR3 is CASSFGGTGVTGELFF. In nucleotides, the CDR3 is TGTGCCAGCAGCTTCGGAGGGACAGGGGTAACCGGGGAGCTGTTTTTT.

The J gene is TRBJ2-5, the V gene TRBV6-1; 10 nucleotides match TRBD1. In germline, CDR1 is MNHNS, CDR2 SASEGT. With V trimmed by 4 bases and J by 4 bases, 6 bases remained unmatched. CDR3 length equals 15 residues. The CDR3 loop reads CASSVGQGDGETQYF. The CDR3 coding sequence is TGTGCCAGCAGTGTTGGACAGGGGGACGGAGAGACCCAGTACTTC.

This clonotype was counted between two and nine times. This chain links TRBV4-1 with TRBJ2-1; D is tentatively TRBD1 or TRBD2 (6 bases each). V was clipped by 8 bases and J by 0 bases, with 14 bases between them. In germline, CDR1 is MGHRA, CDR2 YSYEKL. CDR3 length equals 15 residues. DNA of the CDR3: TGCGCCAGCGGCAAGGGGGGAAACTCCTACAATGAGCAGTTCTTC. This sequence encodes CASGKGGNSYNEQFF.

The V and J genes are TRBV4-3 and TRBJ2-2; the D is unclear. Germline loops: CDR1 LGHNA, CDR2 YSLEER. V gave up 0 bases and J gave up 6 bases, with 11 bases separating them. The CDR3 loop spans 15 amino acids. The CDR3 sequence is CASSQESWSSGELFF. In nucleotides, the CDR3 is TGCGCCAGCAGCCAAGAATCATGGAGCTCCGGGGAGCTGTTTTTT.

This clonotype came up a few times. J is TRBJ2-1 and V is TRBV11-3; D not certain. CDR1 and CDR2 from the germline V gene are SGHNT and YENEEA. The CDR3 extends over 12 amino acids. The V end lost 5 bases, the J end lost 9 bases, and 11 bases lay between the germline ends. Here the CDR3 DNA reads TGTGCCAGCAGCAAGCGCGCGTCTGAGCAGTTCTTC. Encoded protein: CASSKRASEQFF. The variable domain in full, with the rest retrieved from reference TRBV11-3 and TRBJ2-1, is EAGVVQSPRYKIIEKKQPVAFWCNPISGHNTLYWYLQNLGQGPELLIRYENEEAVDDSQLPKDRFSAERLKGVDSTLKIQPAELGDSAVYLCASSKRASEQFFGPGTRLTVL.

CDR3 DNA sequence: TGCGCCAGCAGCCAAGAGGCTAGCGGCACAGATACGCAGTATTTT. As protein: CASSQEASGTDTQYF. The chain has TRBV4-3 and TRBJ2-3, with TRBD2 as a possible D gene (6 bases). Deletions cut 0 bases from V and 1 base from J, with 8 bases between. The germline gives CDR1 LGHNA, CDR2 YSLEER. The CDR3 spans 15 residues.

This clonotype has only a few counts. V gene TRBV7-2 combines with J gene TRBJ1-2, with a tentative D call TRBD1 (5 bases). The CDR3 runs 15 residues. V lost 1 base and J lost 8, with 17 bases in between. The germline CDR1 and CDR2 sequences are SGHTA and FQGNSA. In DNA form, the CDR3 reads TGTGCCAGCAGCTTAGTAGGCAGGGCCCCTAGGGGCTACACCTTC. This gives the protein CASSLVGRAPRGYTF. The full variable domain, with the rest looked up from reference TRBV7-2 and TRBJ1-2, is GAGVSQSPSNKVTEKGKDVELRCDPISGHTALYWYRQSLGQGLEFLIYFQGNSAPDKSGLPSDRFSAERTGGSVSTLTIQRTQQEDSAVYLCASSLVGRAPRGYTFGSGTRLTVV.

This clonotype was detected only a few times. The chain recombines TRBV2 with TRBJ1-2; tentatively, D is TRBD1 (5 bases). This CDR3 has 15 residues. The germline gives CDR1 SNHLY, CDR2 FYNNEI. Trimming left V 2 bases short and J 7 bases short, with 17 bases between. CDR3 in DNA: TGTGCCAGCAGTGAATATCCAGCTCCAGGGAGTGGCTACACCTTC. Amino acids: CASSEYPAPGSGYTF.

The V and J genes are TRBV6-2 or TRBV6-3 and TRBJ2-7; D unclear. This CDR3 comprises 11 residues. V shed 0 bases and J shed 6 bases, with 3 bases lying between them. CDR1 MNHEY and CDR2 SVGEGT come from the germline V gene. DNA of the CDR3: TGTGCCAGCAGTTACTCTCCCGAGCAGTACTTC. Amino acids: CASSYSPEQYF.

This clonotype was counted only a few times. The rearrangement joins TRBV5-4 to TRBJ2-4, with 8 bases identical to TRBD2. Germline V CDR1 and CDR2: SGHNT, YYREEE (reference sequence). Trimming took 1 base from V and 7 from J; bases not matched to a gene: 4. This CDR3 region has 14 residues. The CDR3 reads CASSLSRGGNIQYF. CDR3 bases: TGTGCCAGCAGCTTGAGTCGCGGGGGGAACATTCAGTACTTC.

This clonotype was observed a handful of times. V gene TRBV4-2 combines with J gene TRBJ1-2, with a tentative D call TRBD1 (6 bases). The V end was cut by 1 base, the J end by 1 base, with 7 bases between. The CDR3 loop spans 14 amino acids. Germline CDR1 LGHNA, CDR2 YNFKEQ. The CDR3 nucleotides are TGTGCCAGCAGCCAAGTAGGGGGTAACTATGGCTACACCTTC. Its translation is CASSQVGGNYGYTF.

The CDR3 region has the DNA TGTGCCAGCAGCCTCTTTCCGGGACTAGATGCCACCGGGGAGCTGTTTTTT. Translation: CASSLFPGLDATGELFF. This chain connects TRBV5-6 to TRBJ2-2, with 8 bases lining up with TRBD2. CDR1 and CDR2 from the germline V gene are SGHDT and YYEEEE. This CDR3 is 17 amino acids long. The ends lost 4 bases at V and 4 bases at J; junction bases unmatched: 12.

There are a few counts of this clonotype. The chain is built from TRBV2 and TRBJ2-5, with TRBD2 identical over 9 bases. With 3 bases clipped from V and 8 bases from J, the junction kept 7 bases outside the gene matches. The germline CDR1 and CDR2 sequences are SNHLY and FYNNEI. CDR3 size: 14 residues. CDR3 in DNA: TGTGCCAGCAGTGATCCTGGGACTAGCTTCACCCAGTACTTC. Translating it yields CASSDPGTSFTQYF.

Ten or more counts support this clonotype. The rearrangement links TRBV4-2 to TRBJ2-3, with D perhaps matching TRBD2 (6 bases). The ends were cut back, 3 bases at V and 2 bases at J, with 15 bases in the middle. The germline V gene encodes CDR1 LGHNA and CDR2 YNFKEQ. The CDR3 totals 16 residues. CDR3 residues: CASSQNYGGATDTQYF. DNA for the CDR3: TGTGCCAGCAGCCAGAATTATGGCGGGGCCACAGATACGCAGTATTTT.

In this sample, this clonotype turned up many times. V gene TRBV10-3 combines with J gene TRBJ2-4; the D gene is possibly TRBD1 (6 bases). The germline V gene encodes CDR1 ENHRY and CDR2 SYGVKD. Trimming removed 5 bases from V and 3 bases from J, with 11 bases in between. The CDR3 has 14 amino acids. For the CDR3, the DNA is TGTGCCATCAGTAAAACAGGGAACAAAAACATTCAGTACTTC. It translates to CAISKTGNKNIQYF.